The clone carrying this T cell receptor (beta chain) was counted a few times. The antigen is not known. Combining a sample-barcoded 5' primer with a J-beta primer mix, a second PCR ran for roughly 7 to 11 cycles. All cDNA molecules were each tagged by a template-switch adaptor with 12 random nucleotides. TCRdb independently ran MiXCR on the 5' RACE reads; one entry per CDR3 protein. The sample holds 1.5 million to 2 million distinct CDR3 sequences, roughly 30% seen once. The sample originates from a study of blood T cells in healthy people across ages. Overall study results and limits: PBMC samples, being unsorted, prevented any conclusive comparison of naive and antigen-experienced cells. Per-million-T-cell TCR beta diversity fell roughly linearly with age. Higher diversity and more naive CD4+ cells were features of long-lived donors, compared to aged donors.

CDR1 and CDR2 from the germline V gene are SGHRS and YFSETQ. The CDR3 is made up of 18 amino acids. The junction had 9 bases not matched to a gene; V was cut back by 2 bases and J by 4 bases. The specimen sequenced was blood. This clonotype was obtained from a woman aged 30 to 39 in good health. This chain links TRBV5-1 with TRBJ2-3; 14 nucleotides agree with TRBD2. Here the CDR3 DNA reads TGCGCCAGCAGCTTAGGGACTAGCGGGAGCGCGAACGCAGATACGCAGTATTTT. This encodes CASSLGTSGSANADTQYF. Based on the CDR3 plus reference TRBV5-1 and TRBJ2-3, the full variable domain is KAGVTQTPRYLIKTRGQQVTLSCSPISGHRSVSWYQQTPGQGLQFLFEYFSETQRNKGNFPGRFSGRQFSNSRSEMNVSTLELGDSALYLCASSLGTSGSANADTQYFGPGTRLTVL.